This T cell receptor beta chain was identified in a study of cytomegalovirus exposure and HLA in healthy donors. As concerns this clone: What it binds is not known.

The CDR3 sequence is 17 residues long. J was trimmed by 1 base and V by 3 bases; bases with no gene match: 6. Germline CDR1 is LGHNA and CDR2 is YNFKEQ. Study results and caveats: What a later analysis showed was that several of the most significant clusters appeared linked to common viral pathogens. Usually a TCR sequence was rare, but some public TCRs were found in many donors. Earlier findings revealed that most TCR beta V segments proved productive either about 87% or about 30% of the time.

PCR involved 60 Vbeta and 13 Jbeta primers. Profiled with immunoSEQ multiplex PCR; TCRdb holds only in-frame clones, not every one. The sample records 100,000 to 120,000 clones, 76% being singletons. The chain is built from TRBV4-2 and TRBJ2-2; 9 nucleotides match TRBD1. The source is a man aged 40-49 years in good health and CMV-seropositive. Sequenced input: PBMCs. As DNA, the CDR3 is TGTGCCAGCAGCCACCCGACAGGGGGAAGGAACACCGGGGAGCTGTTTTTT. Translated, it gives CASSHPTGGRNTGELFF.